This T cell receptor (beta chain) was sequenced in a study of cytomegalovirus exposure and HLA in healthy donors. 60 Vbeta and 13 Jbeta primers were used in PCR. TCRdb's table, derived via immunoSEQ multiplex PCR, lists solely in-frame clones and lacks some. The data show more than 110,000 clones, about three quarters seen once. The ends were cut back, 2 bases at V and 4 bases at J, with 9 bases in the middle. Germline CDR1 is SQVTM and CDR2 is ANQGSEA. The CDR3 is made up of 13 amino acids. Regarding the study as a whole: Among the most significant clusters, several appeared linked to common viral pathogens in a later analysis.

About this clone: Its specificity is unknown.

This clonotype was obtained from a male donor in good health and CMV-seronegative. J is TRBJ2-1 and V is TRBV29-1, with D perhaps TRBD2 (5 bases). Sequencing input: PBMCs. The CDR3 is CSVERGLYNEQFF. CDR3 bases: TGCAGCGTTGAACGGGGATTATACAATGAGCAGTTCTTC.